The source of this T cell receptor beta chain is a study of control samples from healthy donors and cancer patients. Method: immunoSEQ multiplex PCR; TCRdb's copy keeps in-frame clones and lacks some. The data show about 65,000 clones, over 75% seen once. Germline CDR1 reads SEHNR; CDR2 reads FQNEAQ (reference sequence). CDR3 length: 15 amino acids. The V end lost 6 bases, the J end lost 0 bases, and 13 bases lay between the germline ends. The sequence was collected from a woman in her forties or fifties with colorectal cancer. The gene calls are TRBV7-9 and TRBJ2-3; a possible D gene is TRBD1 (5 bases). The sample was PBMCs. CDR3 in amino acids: CASRRQLSSTDTQYF. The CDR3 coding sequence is TGTGCCAGCAGGAGACAGCTCTCTAGCACAGATACGCAGTATTTT.